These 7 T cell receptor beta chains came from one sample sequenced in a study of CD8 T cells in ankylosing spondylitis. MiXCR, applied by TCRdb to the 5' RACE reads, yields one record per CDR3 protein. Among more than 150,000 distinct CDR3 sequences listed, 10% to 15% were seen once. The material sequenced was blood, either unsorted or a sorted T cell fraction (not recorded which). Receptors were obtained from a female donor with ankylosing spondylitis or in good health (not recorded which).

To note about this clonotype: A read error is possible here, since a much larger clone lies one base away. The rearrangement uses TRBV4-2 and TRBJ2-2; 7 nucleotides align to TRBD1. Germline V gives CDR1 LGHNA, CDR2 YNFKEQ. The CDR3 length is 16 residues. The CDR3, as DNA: TGTACCAGCAGCCAAGACCCTGACAGGGTTGACGGGGAGCTGTTTTTT. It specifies CTSSQDPDRVDGELFF.

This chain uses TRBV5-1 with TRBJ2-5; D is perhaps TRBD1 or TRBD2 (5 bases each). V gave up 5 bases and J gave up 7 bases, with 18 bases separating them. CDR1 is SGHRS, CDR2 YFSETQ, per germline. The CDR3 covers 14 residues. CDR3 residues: CASRSERGVSTQYF. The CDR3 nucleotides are TGCGCCAGCAGATCGGAGAGAGGGGTGTCGACCCAGTACTTC.

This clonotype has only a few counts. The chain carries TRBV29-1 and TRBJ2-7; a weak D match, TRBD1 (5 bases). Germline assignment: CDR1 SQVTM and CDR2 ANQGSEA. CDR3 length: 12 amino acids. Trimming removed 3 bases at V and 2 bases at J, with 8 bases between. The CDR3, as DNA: TGCAGCGTTGAGGCAGGGCCCTACGAGCAGTACTTC. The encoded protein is CSVEAGPYEQYF.

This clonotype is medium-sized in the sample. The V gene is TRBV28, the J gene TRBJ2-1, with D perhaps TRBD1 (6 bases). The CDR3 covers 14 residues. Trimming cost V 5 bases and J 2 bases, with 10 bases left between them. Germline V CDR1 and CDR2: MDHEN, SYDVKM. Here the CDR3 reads CASSTRTAYNEQFF. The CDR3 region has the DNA TGTGCCAGCAGTACCAGGACAGCCTACAATGAGCAGTTCTTC.

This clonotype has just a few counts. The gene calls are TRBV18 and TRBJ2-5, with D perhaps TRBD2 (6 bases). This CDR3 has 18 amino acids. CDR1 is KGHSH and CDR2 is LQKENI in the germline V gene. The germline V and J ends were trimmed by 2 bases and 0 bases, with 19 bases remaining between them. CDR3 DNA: TGTGCCAGCTCACCAAAGGGTTGGAGGGCCTGGTACCAAGAGACCCAGTACTTC. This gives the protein CASSPKGWRAWYQETQYF.

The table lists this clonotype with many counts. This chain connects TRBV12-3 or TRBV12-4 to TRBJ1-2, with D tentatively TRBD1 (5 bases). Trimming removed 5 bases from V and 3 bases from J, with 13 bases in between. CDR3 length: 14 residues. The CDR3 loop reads CASSLGPGDYGYTF. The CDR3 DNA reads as TGTGCCAGCAGTCTCGGGCCGGGGGACTATGGCTACACCTTC.

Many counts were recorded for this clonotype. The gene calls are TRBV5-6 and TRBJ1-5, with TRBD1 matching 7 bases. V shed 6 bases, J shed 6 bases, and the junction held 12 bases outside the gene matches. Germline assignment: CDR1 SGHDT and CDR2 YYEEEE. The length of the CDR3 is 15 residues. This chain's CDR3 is CASKRQGGMGQPQHF. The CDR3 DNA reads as TGTGCCAGCAAGAGACAGGGCGGCATGGGTCAGCCCCAGCATTTT.